Here is one TCR beta chain with its context. The source of the sample is a study of cytomegalovirus exposure and HLA in healthy donors. This CDR3 has 18 amino acids. Looked up from germline, CDR1 is SGHTA and CDR2 is FQGNSA. V shed 6 bases, J shed 6 bases, and the junction held 14 bases outside the gene matches. PCR was performed using 60 Vbeta and 13 Jbeta primers. Clones were read by immunoSEQ multiplex PCR, and TCRdb kept only the in-frame ones, dropping some. The sample lists 90,000 to 110,000 clones, less than 85% seen once, with around 8.4% in the top ten. The sequenced sample was PBMCs. V usage is TRBV7-2 and J usage is TRBJ2-1, with TRBD2 identical over 13 bases. This clonotype was obtained from a man aged 35 to 55 in good health and CMV-seropositive. CDR3 DNA sequence: TGTGCCAGCAGATCCCCCCCGGGACTAGCGGGGCGGGGCAATGAGCAGTTCTTC. This translates into CASRSPPGLAGRGNEQFF.